One and the same sample provided the 2 T cell receptor beta chains below, sequenced in a study of Ad26.COV2.S vaccination and SARS-CoV-2 variants. As for treatment: some 19 received Ad26.COV2.S at low or high dose, single or two shots; a few received placebo; per-sample allocation not given. After the first vaccine or placebo injection, samples were drawn on day 63. The method was immunoSEQ multiplex PCR; TCRdb's version includes in-frame clones alone and lacks a portion of them. The sample has over 400,000 clones; about 92% are singletons. The specimen comprised peripheral blood, sampled in a trial of Ad26.COV2.S vaccine versus placebo. These receptor sequences come from a person between 18 and 59 years old who received the Ad26.COV2.S COVID-19 vaccine or a placebo.

This chain joins TRBV19 and TRBJ1-1, with TRBD1 as a possible D gene (6 bases). The germline V gene has CDR1 LNHDA and CDR2 SQIVND (reference sequence). The CDR3 length is 15 residues. Trimming took off 3 bases at V and 5 bases at J, with 16 bases between the two ends. The CDR3 DNA sequence: TGTGCCAGTAGTATTCGCACAGGGTACGTAACTGAAGCTTTCTTT. This codes for CASSIRTGYVTEAFF.

This clone was detected only once. CDR3 in DNA: TGCGCCAGCAGCCAAGAGGGACAGGGGGCGAACACCGGGGAGCTGTTTTTT. Translation: CASSQEGQGANTGELFF. V gene TRBV4-3 combines with J gene TRBJ2-2, with 11 nucleotides matching TRBD1. J was trimmed by 0 bases and V by 0 bases; bases with no gene match: 0. Per the germline V gene, CDR1 is LGHNA and CDR2 is YSLEER. The CDR3 loop spans 17 amino acids.